This T cell receptor (beta chain) was identified in a study of T cell responses to AZD1222 COVID-19 vaccine (dated by TCRdb to about 2021). Background for the entire study: AZD1222 recipients with second doses at about 4 weeks or about 12 weeks were pooled, because spike-specific TCR depth and breadth did not differ between schedules. A total of 233 trial participants underwent TCR sequencing, of whom 200 to 220 had received two doses of AZD1222 and 26 had received two doses of the MenACWY control vaccine. Trial participants were enrolled into age subgroups of 18-55, 56-69 and 70-plus years, which contained about 150, 28 and 57 TCR-sequenced participants, respectively. Overall study results and their limits: Because no day 14 peak-response samples were available, the repertoires could be characterized only after the peak T cell response. In the small 56-69-year group, the increase in depth fell short of significance, most likely because of low power. Spike-specific TCR breadth and depth rose significantly after two AZD1222 doses compared with day 0 and with MenACWY recipients. The whole spike protein was spanned by vaccine-associated CD4 TCRs, and dominant responses were seen in regions 160-218 and 743-854. Participants were mostly white British, with more females than males. The authors suggested clonal diversity may have been underestimated. Epitopes outside the regions mutated in the B.1.351 and B.1.1.7 variants were reportedly recognized by nearly half of the unique spike-specific TCRs. Conclusions about previously exposed vaccinees are limited because only six or seven AZD1222 recipients were SARS-CoV-2 seropositive at baseline.

The CDR3 runs 16 residues from the cysteine to the phenylalanine. Only the CDR3 DNA is retained, 48 bases long and in frame from the first base. CDR1 and CDR2, per the germline V gene, are MNHNS and SASEGT. The germline ends are 17 bases apart after V is trimmed by 1 base and J by 5 bases. The CDR3 regions of human TCRbeta chains were analyzed by immunosequencing. As for the original processing: TCRs in the repertoires were matched against a reference library of SARS-CoV-2-specific TCRs that had been generated with the MIRA antigen-specificity platform. Breadth was defined as the fraction of unique TCRs that were SARS-CoV-2-associated, and depth was defined as the fraction of total T cells that were SARS-CoV-2-associated. Each spike-specific TCR was assigned to its reactive spike region and to a CD4 or CD8 class using the MIRA data. Log10-transformed breadth and depth values were compared by one-way ANOVA with Sidak's multiple comparisons tests. The table comes from immuneACCESS by way of TCRdb, which keeps in-frame sequences with V and J called. Part of the clones is missing from these tables; in studies checked, under half for an unresolved V gene and the rest for unknown reasons. V and J calls plus clone size are reproduced from that table; the DNA served to infer D and trimming. For this sample there are about 120,000 clones; about 92% appear just once. The ten largest clones take up around 0.96% of the sample.

With regard to this clone: Its antigen specificity is not known. No clone much larger than this one lies a single base away; base qualities are absent.

Taken with the paper, the label for time point translates to: baseline before first vaccination. Vaccinee samples came from UK trials COV001 and COV002, including a single-blind randomized controlled phase 2/3 trial of AZD1222 (ChAdOx1 nCoV-19) in healthy adults. For TCRbeta chain sequencing, PBMC samples were collected from trial participants at day 0 and at day 28 after the second dose. Sequenced material: peripheral blood, taken on day 0 of AZD1222 vaccination. The rearranged chain carries TRBV6-1 and TRBJ1-2; no D segment can be confidently identified. The clonotype was recovered from an adult in good health. The CDR3 protein: CASSEGRAPGRYGYTF. The sequenced DNA is TGTGCCAGCAGTGAAGGGAGGGCCCCAGGACGGTATGGCTACACCTTC.